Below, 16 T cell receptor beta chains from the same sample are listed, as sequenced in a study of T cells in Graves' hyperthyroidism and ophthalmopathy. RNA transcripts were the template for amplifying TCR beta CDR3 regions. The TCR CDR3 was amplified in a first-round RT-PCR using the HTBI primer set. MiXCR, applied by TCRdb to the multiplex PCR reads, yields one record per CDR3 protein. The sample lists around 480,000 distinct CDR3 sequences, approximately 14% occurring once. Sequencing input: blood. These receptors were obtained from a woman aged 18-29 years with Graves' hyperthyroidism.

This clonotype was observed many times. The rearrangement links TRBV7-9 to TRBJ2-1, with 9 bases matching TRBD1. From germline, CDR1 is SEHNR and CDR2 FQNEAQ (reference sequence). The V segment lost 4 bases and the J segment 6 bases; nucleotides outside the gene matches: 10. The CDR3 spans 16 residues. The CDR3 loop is CASSSNRDRALNEQFF. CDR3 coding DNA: TGTGCCAGCAGCTCAAACAGGGACAGGGCACTCAATGAGCAGTTCTTC.

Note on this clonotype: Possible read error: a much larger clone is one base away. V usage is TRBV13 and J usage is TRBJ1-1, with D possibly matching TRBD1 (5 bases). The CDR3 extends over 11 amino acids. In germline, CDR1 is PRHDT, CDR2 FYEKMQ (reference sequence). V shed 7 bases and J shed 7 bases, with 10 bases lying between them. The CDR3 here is CASTWDDEAFF. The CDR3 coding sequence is TGTGCCAGCACCTGGGACGATGAAGCTTTCTTT.

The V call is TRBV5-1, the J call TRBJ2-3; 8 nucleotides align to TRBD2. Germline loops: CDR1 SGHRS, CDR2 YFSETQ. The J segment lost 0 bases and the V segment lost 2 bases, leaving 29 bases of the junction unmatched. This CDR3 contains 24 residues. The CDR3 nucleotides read TGCGCCAGCAGCTTCAGAACGGGAAGCGGGAGTTTTGCCCCGCACCAAAGTAGCACAGATACGCAGTATTTT. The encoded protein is CASSFRTGSGSFAPHQSSTDTQYF.

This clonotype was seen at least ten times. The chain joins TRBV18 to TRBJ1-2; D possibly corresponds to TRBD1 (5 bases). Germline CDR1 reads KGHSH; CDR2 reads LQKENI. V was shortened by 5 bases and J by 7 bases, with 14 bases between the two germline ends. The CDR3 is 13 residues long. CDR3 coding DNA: TGTGCCAGCTCAGACTCAGGGTCCCCTGGCTACACCTTC. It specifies CASSDSGSPGYTF.

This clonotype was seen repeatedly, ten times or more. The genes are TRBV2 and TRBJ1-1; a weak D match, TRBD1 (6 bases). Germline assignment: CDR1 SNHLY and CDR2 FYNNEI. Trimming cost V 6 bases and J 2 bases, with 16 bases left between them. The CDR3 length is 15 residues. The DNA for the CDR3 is TGTGCCAGCAGCCAATCCGGGACACCCAACACTGAAGCTTTCTTT. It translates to CASSQSGTPNTEAFF.

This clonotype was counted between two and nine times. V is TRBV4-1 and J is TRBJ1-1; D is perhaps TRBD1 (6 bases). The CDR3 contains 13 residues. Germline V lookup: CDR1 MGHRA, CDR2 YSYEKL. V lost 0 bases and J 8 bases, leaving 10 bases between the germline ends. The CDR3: CASSQDSGTEAFF. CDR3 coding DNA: TGCGCCAGCAGCCAAGATTCGGGGACAGAAGCTTTCTTT.

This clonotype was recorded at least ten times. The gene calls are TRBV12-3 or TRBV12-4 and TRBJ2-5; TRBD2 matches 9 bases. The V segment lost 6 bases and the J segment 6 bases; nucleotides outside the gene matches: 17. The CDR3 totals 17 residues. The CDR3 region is CASSFSAGGISLKTQYF. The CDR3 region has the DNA TGTGCCAGCAGCTTCTCCGCGGGAGGGATAAGCTTAAAGACCCAGTACTTC.

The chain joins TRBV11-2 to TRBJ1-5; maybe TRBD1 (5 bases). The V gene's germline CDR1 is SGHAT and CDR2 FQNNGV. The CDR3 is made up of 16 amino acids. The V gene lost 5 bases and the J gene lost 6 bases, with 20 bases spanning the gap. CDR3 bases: TGTGCCAGCAGCGCGCGGGTGGGGCAGGTAGGTCAGCCCCAGCATTTT. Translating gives CASSARVGQVGQPQHF. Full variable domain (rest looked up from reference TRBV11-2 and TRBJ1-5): EAGVAQSPRYKIIEKRQSVAFWCNPISGHATLYWYQQILGQGPKLLIQFQNNGVVDDSQLPKDRFSAERLKGVDSTLKIQPAKLEDSAVYLCASSARVGQVGQPQHFGDGTRLSIL.

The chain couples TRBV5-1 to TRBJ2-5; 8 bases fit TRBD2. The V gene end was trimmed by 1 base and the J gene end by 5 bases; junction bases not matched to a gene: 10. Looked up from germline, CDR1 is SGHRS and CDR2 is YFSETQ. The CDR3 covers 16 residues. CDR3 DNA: TGCGCCAGCAGCTTGATTCGAGCGGGAGCGCATGAGACCCAGTACTTC. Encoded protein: CASSLIRAGAHETQYF.

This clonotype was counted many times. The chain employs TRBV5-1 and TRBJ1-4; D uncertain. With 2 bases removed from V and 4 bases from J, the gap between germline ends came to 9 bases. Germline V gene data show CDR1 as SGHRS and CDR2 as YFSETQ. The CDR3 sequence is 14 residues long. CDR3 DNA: TGCGCCAGCAGCTTCCGCAGCGTTAATGAAAAACTGTTTTTT. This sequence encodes CASSFRSVNEKLFF.

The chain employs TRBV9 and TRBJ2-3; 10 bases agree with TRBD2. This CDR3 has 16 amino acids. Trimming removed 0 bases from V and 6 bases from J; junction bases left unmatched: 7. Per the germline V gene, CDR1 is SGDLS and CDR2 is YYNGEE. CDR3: CASSVVTSGAPDTQYF. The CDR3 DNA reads TGTGCCAGCAGCGTAGTTACTAGCGGGGCCCCGGATACGCAGTATTTT.

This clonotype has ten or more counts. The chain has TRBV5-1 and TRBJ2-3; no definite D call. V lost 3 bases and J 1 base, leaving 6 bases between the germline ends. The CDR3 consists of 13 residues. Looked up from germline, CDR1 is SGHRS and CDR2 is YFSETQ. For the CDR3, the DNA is TGCGCCAGCAGCTCGGTGGGCACAGATACGCAGTATTTT. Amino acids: CASSSVGTDTQYF.

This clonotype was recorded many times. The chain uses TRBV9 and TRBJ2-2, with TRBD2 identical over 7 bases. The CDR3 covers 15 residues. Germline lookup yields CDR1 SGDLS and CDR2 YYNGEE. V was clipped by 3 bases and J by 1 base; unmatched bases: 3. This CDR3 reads CASSDGLENTGELFF. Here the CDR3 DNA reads TGTGCCAGCAGCGATGGACTAGAGAACACCGGGGAGCTGTTTTTT.

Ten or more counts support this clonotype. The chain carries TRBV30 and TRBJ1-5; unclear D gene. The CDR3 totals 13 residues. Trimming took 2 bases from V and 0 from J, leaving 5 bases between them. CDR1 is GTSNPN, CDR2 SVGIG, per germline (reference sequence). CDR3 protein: CAWSPYSNQPQHF. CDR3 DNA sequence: TGTGCCTGGAGTCCTTATAGCAATCAGCCCCAGCATTTT.

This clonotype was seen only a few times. The CDR3 here is CASSQEIAETQYF. CDR3 sequence (DNA): TGTGCCAGCAGCCAAGAAATAGCAGAGACCCAGTACTTC. The genes are TRBV14 and TRBJ2-5; D remains unclear. This CDR3 spans 13 amino acids. Germline V gives CDR1 SGHDN, CDR2 FVKESK. V was clipped by 0 bases and J by 4 bases, with 6 bases between them.

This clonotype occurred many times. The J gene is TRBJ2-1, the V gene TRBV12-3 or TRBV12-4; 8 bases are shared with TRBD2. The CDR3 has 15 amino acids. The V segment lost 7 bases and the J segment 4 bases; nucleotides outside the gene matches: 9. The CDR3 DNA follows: TGTGCCAGCACCCGATCCGGGACTAGGTACAATGAGCAGTTCTTC. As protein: CASTRSGTRYNEQFF.